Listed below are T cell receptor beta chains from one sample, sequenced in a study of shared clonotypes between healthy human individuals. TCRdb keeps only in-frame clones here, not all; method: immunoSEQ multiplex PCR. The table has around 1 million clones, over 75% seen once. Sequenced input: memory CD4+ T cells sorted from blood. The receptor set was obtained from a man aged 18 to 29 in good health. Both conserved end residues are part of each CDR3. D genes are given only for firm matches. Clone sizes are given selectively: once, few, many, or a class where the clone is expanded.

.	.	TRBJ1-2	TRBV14	CASSLQGPSYGYTF	TGTGCCAGCAGCTTACAGGGACCATCCTATGGCTACACCTTC
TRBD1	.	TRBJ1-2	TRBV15	CATSRDWDSPYGYTF	TGTGCCACCAGCAGAGATTGGGACAGCCCCTATGGCTACACCTTC
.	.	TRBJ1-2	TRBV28	CASSFERGAGGYTF	TGTGCCAGCAGTTTCGAGCGGGGGGCTGGTGGCTACACCTTC
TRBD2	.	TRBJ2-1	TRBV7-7	CASSSGGNEQFF	TGTGCTAGCAGCTCGGGGGGGAATGAGCAGTTCTTC
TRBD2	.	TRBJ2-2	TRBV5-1	CASSFAGANTGELFF	TGCGCCAGCAGCTTTGCGGGAGCTAACACCGGGGAGCTGTTTTTT
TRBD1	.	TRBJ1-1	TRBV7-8	CASSFGTGGTGAFF	TGTGCCAGCAGCTTTGGGACAGGGGGAACCGGGGCTTTCTTT
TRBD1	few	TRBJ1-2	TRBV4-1	CASSQGTGYGYTF	TGCGCCAGCAGCCAAGGGACAGGGTATGGCTACACCTTC
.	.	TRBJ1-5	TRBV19	CASSMGVGSLNQPQHF	TGTGCCAGTAGTATGGGGGTGGGGAGTCTAAATCAGCCCCAGCATTTT
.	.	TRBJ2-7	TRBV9	CASSVGISLPHEQYF	TGTGCCAGCAGCGTAGGAATCTCGCTTCCCCACGAGCAGTACTTC
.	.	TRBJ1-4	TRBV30	CAWRGGNEKLFF	TGTGCCTGGAGAGGGGGGAATGAAAAACTGTTTTTT
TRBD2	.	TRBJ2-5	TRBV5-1	CASVTLPGGEETQYF	TGCGCCAGCGTTACCCTGCCCGGGGGGGAAGAGACCCAGTACTTC
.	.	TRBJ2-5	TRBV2	CASRAAQETQYF	TGTGCCAGCAGGGCGGCGCAGGAGACCCAGTACTTC
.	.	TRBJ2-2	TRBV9	CASSVGTFSAGELFF	TGTGCCAGCAGCGTTGGGACTTTCTCCGCCGGGGAGCTGTTTTTT